The entry below describes one TCR beta chain. Its antigen is currently unknown. The data belong to a study of cytomegalovirus exposure and HLA in healthy donors. Regarding the study as a whole: There were some public TCRs occurring in many donors, but most TCR sequences were rare. Equally common other TCR beta chains were less clonally expanded than HLA-associated ones, a later analysis found.

Use of 60 Vbeta and 13 Jbeta primers characterized the PCR. Some clones are missing from TCRdb's copy, which holds only in-frame ones; the method was immunoSEQ multiplex PCR. Here the sample spans about 130,000 clones, approximately 80% being singletons. Trimming stripped 3 bases from V and 0 bases from J, with 13 bases between. CDR1 is SGDLS and CDR2 is YYNGEE in the germline V gene. The CDR3 covers 16 residues. Sequenced input: PBMCs. The source of this sequence is a man aged 25-45 years in good health and CMV-seropositive. The chain uses TRBV9 and TRBJ2-1; D gene ambiguous. The CDR3 spells CASSGPSDNSYNEQFF. CDR3 sequence (DNA): TGTGCCAGCAGCGGCCCTTCCGACAACTCCTACAATGAGCAGTTCTTC.